This T cell receptor beta chain came from a study of blood T cell repertoires in COVID-19. Overall study context: COVID-19 samples, acute and convalescent, were from the United States, Italy and Spain.

Method: immunoSEQ multiplex PCR; TCRdb's copy keeps in-frame clones and lacks some. The repertoire holds about 130,000 clones, with roughly 87% as singletons. This clone was seen a single time. Trimming cost V 4 bases and J 7 bases; bases outside gene matches: 9. Germline V lookup: CDR1 LGHDT, CDR2 YNNKEL (reference sequence). The CDR3 covers 14 residues. Recovered status applied to Cohort 3 donors who had two consecutive negative PCRs. It also applied to those with clearance or with symptom resolution. The sequence came from a man under 40 who had recovered from COVID-19. Sample: PBMCs or T cells enriched from blood (not recorded which). The gene calls are TRBV3-1 (or the pseudogene TRBV3-2) and TRBJ1-2; 7 bases agree with TRBD1. CDR3 bases: TGTGCCAGCAGCCCTCTTGGCAGGGACAGTGGCTACACCTTC. Amino acids: CASSPLGRDSGYTF.